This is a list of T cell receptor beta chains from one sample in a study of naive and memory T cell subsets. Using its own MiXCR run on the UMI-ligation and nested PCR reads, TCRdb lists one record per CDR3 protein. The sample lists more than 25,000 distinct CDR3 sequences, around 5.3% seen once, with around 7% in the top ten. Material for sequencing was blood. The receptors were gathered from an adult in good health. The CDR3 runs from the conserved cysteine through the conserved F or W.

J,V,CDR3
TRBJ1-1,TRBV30,CACEGFGHSGEAFF
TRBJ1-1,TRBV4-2,CASSPDWAGEAFF
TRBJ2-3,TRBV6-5,CASSYSNGGAQYF
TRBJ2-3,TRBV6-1,CASSGIVTTDTQYF
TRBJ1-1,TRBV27,CASSFGTGGTEAFF
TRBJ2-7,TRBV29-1,CSVDTGTSGRRSSYEQYF
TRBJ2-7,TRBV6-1,CASSPTGLSYEQYF
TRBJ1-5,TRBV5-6,CASSLRLGNQPQHF
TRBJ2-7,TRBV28,CASSSRLAPSYEQYF
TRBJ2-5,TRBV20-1,CSARDISGLQETQYF
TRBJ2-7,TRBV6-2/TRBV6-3,CASSFTAQTSYEQYF
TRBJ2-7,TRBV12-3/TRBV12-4,CASSPGNHYEQYF
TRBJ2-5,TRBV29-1,CSVEFNWPKPETQYF
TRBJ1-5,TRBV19,CASSISLLSFVNNQPQHF
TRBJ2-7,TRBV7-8,CASSLLVGTGRYEQYF
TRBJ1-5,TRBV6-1,CASSRTGYQPQHF
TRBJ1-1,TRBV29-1,CSVSTVSEAFF
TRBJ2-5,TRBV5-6,CASSSGGLQETQYF
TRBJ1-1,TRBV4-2,CASSQGGLGRAEAFF
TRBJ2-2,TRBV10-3,CAIRGTSGTAGELFF
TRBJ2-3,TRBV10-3,CAISSSSGRTDTQYF
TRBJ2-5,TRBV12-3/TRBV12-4,CASSLGGYETQYF
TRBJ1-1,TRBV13,CASSLVLYTEAFF
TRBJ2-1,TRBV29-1,CSPTLAAYNEQFF
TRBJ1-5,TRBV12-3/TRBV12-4,CASSLDSNQPQHF
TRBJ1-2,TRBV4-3,CASSQDRSAYGYTF
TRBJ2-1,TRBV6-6,CASKLWGRPAISYNEQFF
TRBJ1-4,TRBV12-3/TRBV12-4,CASTPGTGEKLFF
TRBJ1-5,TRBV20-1,CSASTTGGGNQPQHF
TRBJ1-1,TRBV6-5,CASSYSRQGSTPRAFF
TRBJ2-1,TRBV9,CASSVRDYHYNEQFF
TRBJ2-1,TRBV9,CASSVGGDNEQFF
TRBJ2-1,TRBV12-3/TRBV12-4,CASNQWGTGLYNEQFF